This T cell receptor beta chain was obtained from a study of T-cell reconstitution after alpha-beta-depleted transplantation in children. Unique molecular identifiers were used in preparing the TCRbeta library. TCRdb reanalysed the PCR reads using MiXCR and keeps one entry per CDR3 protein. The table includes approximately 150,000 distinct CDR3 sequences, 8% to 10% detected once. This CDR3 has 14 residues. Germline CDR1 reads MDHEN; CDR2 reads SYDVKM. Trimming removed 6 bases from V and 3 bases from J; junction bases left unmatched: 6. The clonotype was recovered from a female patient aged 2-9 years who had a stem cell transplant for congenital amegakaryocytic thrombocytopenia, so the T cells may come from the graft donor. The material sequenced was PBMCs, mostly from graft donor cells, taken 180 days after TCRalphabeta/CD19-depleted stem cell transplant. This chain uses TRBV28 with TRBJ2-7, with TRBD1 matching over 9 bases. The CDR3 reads CASSQTGGDYEQYF. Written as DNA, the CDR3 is TGTGCCAGCAGCCAGACAGGGGGGGACTACGAGCAGTACTTC.